These T cell receptor beta chains were read from a single sample in a study of blood T cell repertoires in COVID-19. Data came from immunoSEQ multiplex PCR; TCRdb stores just in-frame clones and leaves some out. Of 100,000 to 150,000 clones listed, 86% are singletons. Sequenced material: peripheral blood. Receptors were obtained from a man aged 70 or older who had recovered from COVID-19. The CDR3 runs from the conserved cysteine through the conserved F or W. The order of the fields is V gene, clone size, D gene, J gene, CDR3 DNA, CDR3 protein. A D gene is named only where the DNA matches it firmly. Expanded clones are given a class, and other clones once, few, many or no size at all.

v_call: TRBV2
clone_size: .
d_call: TRBD1
j_call: TRBJ2-7
cdr3_nt: TGTGCCAGCGCCGGGACAGGGAAGTACGAGCAGTACTTC
cdr3_aa: CASAGTGKYEQYF

v_call: TRBV23-1
clone_size: .
d_call: TRBD1
j_call: TRBJ2-3
cdr3_nt: TGCGCCAGCAGTCGGGGCTTAATTACAGGGGGCAGGGGAGATACGCAGTATTTT
cdr3_aa: CASSRGLITGGRGDTQYF

v_call: TRBV6-5
clone_size: .
d_call: TRBD1
j_call: TRBJ1-5
cdr3_nt: TGTGCCAGCAGACCGGGACAGCACAATCAGCCCCAGCATTTT
cdr3_aa: CASRPGQHNQPQHF

v_call: TRBV7-9
clone_size: .
d_call: TRBD1
j_call: TRBJ1-2
cdr3_nt: TGTGCCAGCAGACCACCGGGACAGGGGTTACGAGGCTACACCTTC
cdr3_aa: CASRPPGQGLRGYTF

v_call: TRBV3-1/TRBV3-2
clone_size: .
d_call: .
j_call: TRBJ2-3
cdr3_nt: TGTGCCAGCAGCCAAGATTGGAGGCGGACGCAGTATTTT
cdr3_aa: CASSQDWRRTQYF

v_call: TRBV7-8
clone_size: .
d_call: TRBD2
j_call: TRBJ2-2
cdr3_nt: TGTGCCAGCAGCTCGGGACTAGCGGGCTACACCGGGGAGCTGTTTTTT
cdr3_aa: CASSSGLAGYTGELFF

v_call: TRBV11-2
clone_size: .
d_call: TRBD1
j_call: TRBJ1-4
cdr3_nt: TGTGCCAGCAGCCAGACAGGGGGCGGTGAAAAACTGTTTTTT
cdr3_aa: CASSQTGGGEKLFF

v_call: TRBV7-2
clone_size: .
d_call: TRBD1
j_call: TRBJ1-1
cdr3_nt: TGTGCCAGCAGCGGACAGGTTGGGGACACTGAAGCTTTCTTT
cdr3_aa: CASSGQVGDTEAFF

v_call: TRBV19
clone_size: .
d_call: TRBD1
j_call: TRBJ1-4
cdr3_nt: TGTGCCAGTAGTAATCGACAGGGTGGCGAAAAACTGTTTTTT
cdr3_aa: CASSNRQGGEKLFF

v_call: TRBV28
clone_size: .
d_call: .
j_call: TRBJ2-6
cdr3_nt: TGTGCCAGCAGTTCCCTAGCTCTTGGGGCCAACGTCCTGACTTTC
cdr3_aa: CASSSLALGANVLTF

v_call: TRBV9
clone_size: .
d_call: .
j_call: TRBJ2-3
cdr3_nt: TGTGCCAGCAGCGGAGGGGGGGAGACGCAGTATTTT
cdr3_aa: CASSGGGETQYF

v_call: TRBV6-4
clone_size: .
d_call: .
j_call: TRBJ1-3
cdr3_nt: TGTGCCAGCTGGCGCACGAGGATCCGCTCTGGAAACACCATATATTTT
cdr3_aa: CASWRTRIRSGNTIYF

v_call: TRBV6-4
clone_size: few
d_call: TRBD2
j_call: TRBJ2-1
cdr3_nt: TGTGCCAGCAGTGAATCCTTGACTAGCGGGAGACAGTTCTTC
cdr3_aa: CASSESLTSGRQFF

v_call: TRBV21-1
clone_size: .
d_call: .
j_call: TRBJ2-1
cdr3_nt: TGTGCCAGCAGCAACCGGGAGCGGAATAGCTCCTACAATGAGCAGTTCTTC
cdr3_aa: CASSNRERNSSYNEQFF

v_call: TRBV18
clone_size: .
d_call: .
j_call: TRBJ1-3
cdr3_nt: TGTGCCAGCTCACTCCAGCTTGGGACTAAATCCTCTGGAAACACCATATATTTT
cdr3_aa: CASSLQLGTKSSGNTIYF

v_call: TRBV30
clone_size: .
d_call: TRBD1
j_call: TRBJ2-3
cdr3_nt: TGTGCCTGGAGTACAACGAGACAGGGAGCCAAGGGTACGCAGTATTTT
cdr3_aa: CAWSTTRQGAKGTQYF

v_call: TRBV6-1
clone_size: .
d_call: TRBD2
j_call: TRBJ2-7
cdr3_nt: TGTGCCAGCAGTGAATCCGGGAGGTCCTACGAGCAGTACTTC
cdr3_aa: CASSESGRSYEQYF

v_call: TRBV6-6
clone_size: .
d_call: .
j_call: TRBJ1-2
cdr3_nt: TGTGCCAGCAGTACGGTGGCGGGGGTTGATGGCTACACCTTC
cdr3_aa: CASSTVAGVDGYTF

v_call: TRBV24-1
clone_size: .
d_call: TRBD2
j_call: TRBJ2-1
cdr3_nt: TGTGCCACCAGTGAAATGACTAGCGGGGTGGGAGAGCAGTTCTTC
cdr3_aa: CATSEMTSGVGEQFF

v_call: TRBV30
clone_size: .
d_call: TRBD1
j_call: TRBJ2-5
cdr3_nt: TGTGCCTGGAGTCGGGACAGGGCGACCCAGTACTTC
cdr3_aa: CAWSRDRATQYF

v_call: TRBV2
clone_size: once
d_call: TRBD2
j_call: TRBJ2-1
cdr3_nt: TGTGCCAGCAGCAGTACTAGCGGGAGGGCGAATGAGCAGTTCTTC
cdr3_aa: CASSSTSGRANEQFF

v_call: TRBV15
clone_size: .
d_call: TRBD2
j_call: TRBJ2-2
cdr3_nt: TGTGCCACCAGCAGAGAGGGCGGGAGGGGCACCGGGGAGCTGTTTTTT
cdr3_aa: CATSREGGRGTGELFF

v_call: TRBV10-3
clone_size: .
d_call: TRBD1
j_call: TRBJ1-3
cdr3_nt: TGTGCCATCAGTGAGTCCGACAGGGCGCCGGGAAACACCATATATTTT
cdr3_aa: CAISESDRAPGNTIYF

v_call: TRBV7-9
clone_size: .
d_call: TRBD1
j_call: TRBJ1-3
cdr3_nt: TGTGCCAGCACAGACAGGGGATATGGAAACACCATATATTTT
cdr3_aa: CASTDRGYGNTIYF

v_call: TRBV4-1
clone_size: .
d_call: .
j_call: TRBJ1-4
cdr3_nt: TGCGCCAGCAGCCAAGACCCCAGGGCAACTAATGAAAAACTGTTTTTT
cdr3_aa: CASSQDPRATNEKLFF

v_call: TRBV15
clone_size: .
d_call: TRBD1
j_call: TRBJ1-1
cdr3_nt: TGTGCCACCAGCAGAGATAACAGGGGTGGCACTGAAGCTTTCTTT
cdr3_aa: CATSRDNRGGTEAFF

v_call: TRBV27
clone_size: .
d_call: .
j_call: TRBJ2-1
cdr3_nt: TGTGCCAGCAGGCAGGACTCCTACAATGAGCAGTTCTTC
cdr3_aa: CASRQDSYNEQFF

v_call: TRBV7-9
clone_size: .
d_call: .
j_call: TRBJ1-6
cdr3_nt: TGTGCCAGCAGCTTAGCGCTCCGGGTTGTGGATTCACCCCTCCACTTT
cdr3_aa: CASSLALRVVDSPLHF

v_call: TRBV5-1
clone_size: .
d_call: .
j_call: TRBJ1-3
cdr3_nt: TGCGCCAGCAGCGTGGGTAGTGGAAACACCATATATTTT
cdr3_aa: CASSVGSGNTIYF

v_call: TRBV28
clone_size: .
d_call: .
j_call: TRBJ1-1
cdr3_nt: TGTGCCAGCAGTTTTTCCAGCCGGCGGGCCACTGAAGCTTTCTTT
cdr3_aa: CASSFSSRRATEAFF

v_call: TRBV6-1
clone_size: .
d_call: TRBD2
j_call: TRBJ2-5
cdr3_nt: TGTGCCAGCAGTCTGATAGCGGGAGAGACCCAGTACTTC
cdr3_aa: CASSLIAGETQYF

v_call: TRBV20-1
clone_size: .
d_call: TRBD2
j_call: TRBJ2-1
cdr3_nt: TGCAGTGCTAGTTCGGGACTAGGCTACAATGAGCAGTTCTTC
cdr3_aa: CSASSGLGYNEQFF

v_call: TRBV5-6
clone_size: .
d_call: TRBD1
j_call: TRBJ1-1
cdr3_nt: TGTGCCAGCAGCTTCACAGGGGGCAAAACTGAAGCTTTCTTT
cdr3_aa: CASSFTGGKTEAFF

v_call: TRBV12-5
clone_size: .
d_call: .
j_call: TRBJ1-1
cdr3_nt: TGTGCTAGTGGTTTGTACAGCAACACTGAAGCTTTCTTT
cdr3_aa: CASGLYSNTEAFF

v_call: TRBV7-6
clone_size: .
d_call: TRBD1
j_call: TRBJ2-3
cdr3_nt: TGTGCCAGCAGCCTTAGACAGGGAGTGACGCAGTATTTT
cdr3_aa: CASSLRQGVTQYF

v_call: TRBV10-3
clone_size: .
d_call: TRBD1
j_call: TRBJ1-1
cdr3_nt: TGTGCCATCAGTGGGACAGGCCTGAACACTGAAGCTTTCTTT
cdr3_aa: CAISGTGLNTEAFF

v_call: TRBV28
clone_size: once
d_call: .
j_call: TRBJ2-7
cdr3_nt: TGTGCCAGTTGGACACGAAACTACGAGCAGTACTTC
cdr3_aa: CASWTRNYEQYF

v_call: TRBV2
clone_size: .
d_call: .
j_call: TRBJ1-5
cdr3_nt: TGTGCCAGCCAGGCGGAGGTCAATCAGCCCCAGCATTTT
cdr3_aa: CASQAEVNQPQHF

v_call: TRBV7-6
clone_size: .
d_call: TRBD2
j_call: TRBJ2-5
cdr3_nt: TGTGCCAGCAGCTTAGAGGGAGGGAGGGCCGGACTGGAGACCCAGTACTTC
cdr3_aa: CASSLEGGRAGLETQYF

v_call: TRBV29-1
clone_size: .
d_call: TRBD2
j_call: TRBJ2-2
cdr3_nt: TGTGGCAGCGGGAGTACGGCCACCGGGGAGCTGTTTTTT
cdr3_aa: CGSGSTATGELFF

v_call: TRBV6-5
clone_size: .
d_call: .
j_call: TRBJ1-2
cdr3_nt: TGTGCCAGCACCGACCGGGGAAACTATGGCTACACCTTC
cdr3_aa: CASTDRGNYGYTF

v_call: TRBV29-1
clone_size: .
d_call: TRBD2
j_call: TRBJ2-7
cdr3_nt: TGCAGCGTACGACCGGGACTAGAAACCTACGAGCAGTACTTC
cdr3_aa: CSVRPGLETYEQYF

v_call: TRBV2
clone_size: .
d_call: TRBD1
j_call: TRBJ1-2
cdr3_nt: TGTGCCAGCAGTGCCGGGACAGCAGCTAACTATGGCTACACCTTC
cdr3_aa: CASSAGTAANYGYTF

v_call: TRBV10-3
clone_size: once
d_call: .
j_call: TRBJ1-3
cdr3_nt: TGTGCCATCAGTGATCTCAGTTCGGGAAACACCATATATTTT
cdr3_aa: CAISDLSSGNTIYF

v_call: TRBV11-2
clone_size: .
d_call: .
j_call: TRBJ1-6
cdr3_nt: TGTGCCAGCAGCTTAGTAGCAGGGGCTGATTCACCCCTCCACTTT
cdr3_aa: CASSLVAGADSPLHF

v_call: TRBV27
clone_size: .
d_call: TRBD1
j_call: TRBJ2-1
cdr3_nt: TGTGCCAGCAGACAGGGGGTACACAATGAGCAGTTCTTC
cdr3_aa: CASRQGVHNEQFF

v_call: TRBV5-4
clone_size: .
d_call: .
j_call: TRBJ1-2
cdr3_nt: TGTGCCAGCAGCTTGAGTCGGGGTTTCTCTGGCGATACTAACTATGGCTACACCTTC
cdr3_aa: CASSLSRGFSGDTNYGYTF

v_call: TRBV6-5
clone_size: .
d_call: .
j_call: TRBJ1-6
cdr3_nt: TGTGCCAGCAGCCCGACGGGGAGGACTTCACCCCTCCACTTT
cdr3_aa: CASSPTGRTSPLHF

v_call: TRBV6-1
clone_size: .
d_call: .
j_call: TRBJ1-2
cdr3_nt: TGTGCCAGCAGTGACGGGGGGGGTTCCCTAAGCTACACCTTC
cdr3_aa: CASSDGGGSLSYTF

v_call: TRBV15
clone_size: .
d_call: TRBD1
j_call: TRBJ2-7
cdr3_nt: TGTGCCACCAGCAGAGAGGACAGGGGATATCACGAGCAGTACTTC
cdr3_aa: CATSREDRGYHEQYF

v_call: TRBV2
clone_size: .
d_call: .
j_call: TRBJ1-5
cdr3_nt: TGTGCCAGCATAGAAGGTGGGCTGAGGGGCAATCAGCCCCAGCATTTT
cdr3_aa: CASIEGGLRGNQPQHF